These 21 T cell receptor beta chains share one sample of origin, sequenced in a study of CD8 T cells in ankylosing spondylitis. TCRdb re-derived calls from the 5' RACE reads in MiXCR, one entry per CDR3 protein. The sample records 150,000 to 200,000 distinct CDR3 sequences, approximately 10% being singletons. Sequencing was carried out using blood, either unsorted or a sorted T cell fraction (not recorded which). The receptor source for this set is a male donor with ankylosing spondylitis or in good health (not recorded which).

This CDR3 reads CASSLYSRPSDGYTF. The CDR3 bases are TGTGCCAGCAGCTTGTATTCCCGGCCCTCGGATGGCTACACCTTC. This chain uses TRBV7-9 with TRBJ1-2; D unresolved. Trimming cost V 3 bases and J 6 bases, with 17 bases left between them. Germline V gives CDR1 SEHNR, CDR2 FQNEAQ (reference sequence). CDR3 size: 15 residues.

This clonotype came up many times. V and J are TRBV20-1 and TRBJ2-5, with 16 bases lining up with TRBD2. V shed 6 bases, J shed 5 bases, and the junction held 6 bases outside the gene matches. The CDR3 runs 15 residues. CDR1 is DFQATT and CDR2 is SNEGSKA in the germline V gene (reference sequence). Written as DNA, the CDR3 is TGCAGTGCCGGGACTAGCGGGAGGGCCTGGGAGACCCAGTACTTC. This gives the protein CSAGTSGRAWETQYF.

This clonotype was picked up a small number of times. V gene TRBV6-2 or TRBV6-3 combines with J gene TRBJ1-1, with no clear D. Between the trimmed V and J ends, which lost 3 bases and 1 base, there was a span of 9 bases. Germline CDR1 MNHEY, CDR2 SVGEGT. The CDR3 has 14 residues. CDR3 sequence (DNA): TGTGCCAGCAGTTATTTGGGTGGGAACACTGAAGCTTTCTTT. Translating it yields CASSYLGGNTEAFF.

This clonotype was counted at least ten times. In DNA form, the CDR3 reads TGCGCCAGCAGATTCAACAGGGTGAACACTGAAGCTTTCTTT. Translation gives CASRFNRVNTEAFF. J is TRBJ1-1 and V is TRBV4-3; TRBD1 might be the D (6 bases). Deletions cut 6 bases from V and 0 bases from J, with 11 bases between. This CDR3 is 14 amino acids long. Germline V gives CDR1 LGHNA, CDR2 YSLEER.

The CDR3 DNA sequence: TGTGCCGCTCAAGTAGCGCTCCAAGAGACCCAGTACTTC. This sequence encodes CAAQVALQETQYF. The gene calls are TRBV10-3 and TRBJ2-5; TRBD2 might be the D (5 bases). Germline V CDR1 and CDR2: ENHRY, SYGVKD. V lost 11 bases and J 1 base, leaving 14 bases between the germline ends. The CDR3 is 13 residues long.

This clonotype was recorded at least ten times. The V call is TRBV12-3 or TRBV12-4, the J call TRBJ1-1; unclear D gene. This CDR3 is 13 amino acids long. V was pared by 2 bases and J by 8 bases, with 12 bases between. The CDR3 is CASSLLEGGEAFF. CDR3 bases: TGTGCCAGCAGTTTATTGGAGGGCGGCGAAGCTTTCTTT.

This chain joins TRBV7-6 and TRBJ1-1; tentatively, D is TRBD1 (5 bases). The CDR3 loop spans 15 amino acids. CDR1 is SGHVS, CDR2 FNYEAQ, per germline. Deletions cut 4 bases from V and 5 bases from J, with 17 bases between. As DNA, the CDR3 is TGTGCCAGCAGCTCCCCCGCCGGTGGGGGAACTGAAGCTTTCTTT. It yields the protein CASSSPAGGGTEAFF.

This clonotype was picked up many times. The V call is TRBV5-1, the J call TRBJ1-1; 7 bases agree with TRBD1. The trim removed 4 bases at V and 0 bases at J, leaving 6 bases unmatched. The CDR3 extends over 15 amino acids. Germline CDR1 is SGHRS and CDR2 is YFSETQ. In DNA, the CDR3 is TGCGCCAGCAGCACAGGGGTCAGGTTGAACACTGAAGCTTTCTTT. This translates into CASSTGVRLNTEAFF.

This clonotype was detected a few times. The chain is built from TRBV12-3 or TRBV12-4 and TRBJ2-1, with 11 bases lining up with TRBD1. The CDR3 runs to 15 residues. Trimming cost V 3 bases and J 8 bases; bases outside gene matches: 6. CDR3 in amino acids: CASSFGQGALDEQFF. The DNA for the CDR3 is TGTGCCAGCAGTTTCGGACAGGGGGCTTTGGATGAGCAGTTCTTC.

This clonotype was counted at least ten times. The chain recombines TRBV4-3 with TRBJ1-6, with D maybe TRBD1 (5 bases). The V gene's germline CDR1 is LGHNA and CDR2 YSLEER. This CDR3 region has 16 residues. Trimming left V 1 base short and J 3 bases short, with 10 bases between. CDR3 DNA sequence: TGCGCCAGCAGCCAAGCCCAACAGGTCTATAATTCACCCCTCCACTTT. Translating gives CASSQAQQVYNSPLHF.

This clonotype was seen ten or more times. V is TRBV7-2 and J is TRBJ1-5; D remains ambiguous. With 1 base removed from V and 7 bases from J, the gap between germline ends came to 8 bases. Per germline, CDR1 SGHTA and CDR2 FQGNSA. The CDR3 sequence is 13 residues long. CDR3 residues: CASSLGPAQPQHF. Here the CDR3 DNA reads TGTGCCAGCAGCTTAGGGCCCGCGCAGCCCCAGCATTTT. Together with reference TRBV7-2 and TRBJ1-5, the CDR3 gives the full variable domain: GAGVSQSPSNKVTEKGKDVELRCDPISGHTALYWYRQSLGQGLEFLIYFQGNSAPDKSGLPSDRFSAERTGGSVSTLTIQRTQQEDSAVYLCASSLGPAQPQHFGDGTRLSIL.

This clonotype was counted at least ten times. This chain connects TRBV18 to TRBJ2-5; possibly TRBD1 for D (5 bases). The CDR3 consists of 15 residues. V gave up 3 bases and J gave up 5 bases, with 16 bases separating them. Germline V gene data show CDR1 as KGHSH and CDR2 as LQKENI. The CDR3, as DNA: TGTGCCAGCTCACCTCCAGCAGGGCAGGGCGAGACCCAGTACTTC. Amino acid sequence: CASSPPAGQGETQYF.

This clonotype has a count of ten or more. CDR3 sequence reads: CASSLGTGQGADTQYF. DNA for the CDR3: TGTGCCAGCAGCTTGGGGACGGGACAGGGAGCAGATACGCAGTATTTT. This chain uses TRBV5-6 with TRBJ2-3; 9 nucleotides match TRBD1. The germline V gene encodes CDR1 SGHDT and CDR2 YYEEEE. The V and J ends lost 0 bases and 4 bases, in that order; junction bases with no gene match: 6. The CDR3 loop spans 16 amino acids.

This clonotype occurred a few times. The chain is built from TRBV5-1 and TRBJ2-1; TRBD2 agrees at 14 bases. CDR3 length: 16 residues. The germline gives CDR1 SGHRS, CDR2 YFSETQ. V trimming: 4 bases; J trimming: 9 bases; junction bases outside the gene matches: 9. The CDR3 nucleotides read TGCGCCAGCAGCCCAGGCGGGACTAGCGGGAGTGGTGAGCAGTTCTTC. Its translation is CASSPGGTSGSGEQFF.

The V call is TRBV12-3 or TRBV12-4, the J call TRBJ2-5; TRBD1 or TRBD2 may be the D gene (5 bases each). Trimming took off 7 bases at V and 5 bases at J, with 17 bases between the two ends. The CDR3 loop spans 14 amino acids. CDR3 DNA sequence: TGTGCCAGCACTACTTGGGACCTTTTTGAGACCCAGTACTTC. Translated: CASTTWDLFETQYF.

Only a few counts were recorded for this clonotype. V is TRBV19 and J is TRBJ2-3; 7 positions match TRBD2. The junction had 8 bases not matched to a gene; V was cut back by 8 bases and J by 0 bases. CDR1 is LNHDA, CDR2 SQIVND, per germline (reference sequence). The CDR3 loop spans 15 amino acids. The CDR3 DNA reads as TGTGCCAGTTCCGATAGCGGGCGGAGCACAGATACGCAGTATTTT. This encodes CASSDSGRSTDTQYF.

The chain is built from TRBV20-1 and TRBJ2-1; TRBD2 agrees at 14 bases. The V gene's germline CDR1 is DFQATT and CDR2 SNEGSKA (reference sequence). The CDR3 has 13 amino acids. Losses at the gene ends were 5 bases for V and 8 bases for J; bases not matched to a gene: 2. The CDR3: CSAWTSGRYEQFF. In DNA form, the CDR3 reads TGCAGTGCTTGGACTAGCGGGAGGTATGAGCAGTTCTTC.

This clonotype was picked up many times. The chain has TRBV19 and TRBJ1-2, with D perhaps matching TRBD1 (5 bases). Trimming removed 5 bases at V and 0 bases at J, with 19 bases between. This CDR3 has 17 amino acids. Germline V gene data show CDR1 as LNHDA and CDR2 as SQIVND (reference sequence). CDR3 sequence: CASSPTAKAPANYGYTF. CDR3 DNA sequence: TGTGCCAGTAGTCCGACAGCCAAGGCCCCAGCTAACTATGGCTACACCTTC.

There are many counts of this clonotype. The chain couples TRBV5-1 to TRBJ1-1, with D perhaps matching TRBD1 (5 bases). There are 16 residues in the CDR3. CDR1 SGHRS and CDR2 YFSETQ come from the germline V gene. V gave up 5 bases and J gave up 0 bases, with 17 bases separating them. CDR3 amino acids: CASRRDLALMNTEAFF. The CDR3 nucleotides are TGCGCCAGCAGACGGGACTTGGCCCTCATGAACACTGAAGCTTTCTTT. The full variable domain, completed using reference TRBV5-1 and TRBJ1-1, is KAGVTQTPRYLIKTRGQQVTLSCSPISGHRSVSWYQQTPGQGLQFLFEYFSETQRNKGNFPGRFSGRQFSNSRSEMNVSTLELGDSALYLCASRRDLALMNTEAFFGQGTRLTVV.

The J gene is TRBJ2-1, the V gene TRBV3-1, with TRBD2 matching over 14 bases. The CDR3 extends over 19 amino acids. V was clipped by 5 bases and J by 0 bases; unmatched bases: 9. Germline V gives CDR1 LGHDT, CDR2 YNNKEL (reference sequence). The CDR3 sequence: CASSLGLAGGLSSYNEQFF. In nucleotides, the CDR3 is TGTGCCAGCAGCTTAGGACTAGCGGGGGGCCTAAGCTCCTACAATGAGCAGTTCTTC.

This clonotype has at least ten counts. The chain has TRBV9 and TRBJ2-5, with D possibly being TRBD2 (6 bases). Trimming left V 0 bases short and J 5 bases short, with 8 bases between. The germline gives CDR1 SGDLS, CDR2 YYNGEE. There are 13 residues in the CDR3. The CDR3 loop is CASSVELAETQYF. DNA of the CDR3: TGTGCCAGCAGCGTAGAACTAGCCGAGACCCAGTACTTC.